This T cell receptor beta chain appears in the sequencing data of a study of chemoradiotherapy in HPV16-positive cancers (dated by TCRdb to between 2021 and 2022). Background on the whole study: Candidate HPV-specific T-cell clones and common TCR motifs were defined through functional T-cell assays on cells from a couple of HPV16-positive patients. The study asked whether T-cell immunity to the HPV oncoproteins E6 and E7 changes during chemoradiotherapy and whether this immunity affects survival. TCR repertoires from some 90 patients with HPV-related cancers were then used to track the candidate HPV-specific TCRs and motifs. What the study reported, not specific to this receptor: The functional definition of HPV-specific T cells came from only a couple of HPV16-positive patients, and the survival association was reported for HPV16-positive patients. In HPV16-positive patients, expansion of HPV-responsive T cells during chemoradiotherapy was associated with improved recurrence-free survival. Expansion of candidate HPV-specific clones and E7-related TCR motifs was observed in the tumor microenvironment during treatment, whereas no such expansion was observed for non-HPV-specific T cells.

A distance of 6 bases separates the germline ends of V and J, which lose 0 bases and 2 bases respectively. The CDR3 numbers 14 residues from cysteine through phenylalanine. The only DNA kept is the CDR3, 42 bases in frame from the first base. CDR1 SGHRS and CDR2 YFSETQ are derived from the germline V gene. Library generation was performed with the immunoSEQ multiplex PCR assay. Imported from immuneACCESS, the table was reduced by TCRdb to in-frame sequences with V and J called. These copies leave out some clones; in studies compared against another copy, an unresolved V gene accounts for under half, and the cause of the remainder is not known. Here the sample has roughly 70,000 clones; roughly 90% occur a single time. The ten largest clones take up over 4% of the sample. Note on this clone: Its antigen has not been determined. No much larger clone exists at a distance of one base, and base qualities are not known.

Because repertoires were sampled repeatedly during chemoradiotherapy, clonal expansion in the tumor microenvironment could be followed. This TCR was recovered from a human donor with HPV-associated anogenital cancer. The sequences come from blood, collected from a patient who underwent chemoradiotherapy. The rearranged segments are TRBV5-1 and TRBJ2-1; a weak D assignment points to TRBD2 (6 bases agree). The base sequence is TGCGCCAGCAGCTTGGGCGGGGCCTACAATGAGCAGTTCTTC. This is translated as CASSLGGAYNEQFF.